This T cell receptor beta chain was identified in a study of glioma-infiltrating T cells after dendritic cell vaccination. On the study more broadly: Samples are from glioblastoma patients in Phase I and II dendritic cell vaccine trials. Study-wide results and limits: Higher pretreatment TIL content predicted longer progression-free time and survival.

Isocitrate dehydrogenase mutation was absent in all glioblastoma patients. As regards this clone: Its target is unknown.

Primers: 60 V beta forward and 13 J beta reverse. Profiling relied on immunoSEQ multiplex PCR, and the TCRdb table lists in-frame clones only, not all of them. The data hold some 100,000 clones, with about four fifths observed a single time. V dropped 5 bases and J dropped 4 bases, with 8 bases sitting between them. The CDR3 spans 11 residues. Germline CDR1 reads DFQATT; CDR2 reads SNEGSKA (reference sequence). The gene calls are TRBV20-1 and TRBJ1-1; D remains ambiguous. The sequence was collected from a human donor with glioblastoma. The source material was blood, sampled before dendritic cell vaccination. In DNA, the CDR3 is TGCAGTGCTGGCCGCCCCACTGAAGCTTTCTTT. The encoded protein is CSAGRPTEAFF.